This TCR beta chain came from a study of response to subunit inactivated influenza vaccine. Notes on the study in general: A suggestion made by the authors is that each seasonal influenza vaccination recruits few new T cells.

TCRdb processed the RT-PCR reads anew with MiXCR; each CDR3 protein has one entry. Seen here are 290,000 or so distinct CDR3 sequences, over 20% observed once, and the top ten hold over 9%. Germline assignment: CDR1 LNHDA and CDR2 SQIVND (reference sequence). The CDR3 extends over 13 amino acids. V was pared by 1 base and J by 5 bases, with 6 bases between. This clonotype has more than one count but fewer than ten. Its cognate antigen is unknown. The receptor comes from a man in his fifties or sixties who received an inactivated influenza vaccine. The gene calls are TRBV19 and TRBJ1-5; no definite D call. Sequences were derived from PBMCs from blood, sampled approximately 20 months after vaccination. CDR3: CASSIGFYQPQHF. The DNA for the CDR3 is TGTGCCAGTAGTATAGGTTTCTATCAGCCCCAGCATTTT. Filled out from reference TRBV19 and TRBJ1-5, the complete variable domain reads DGGITQSPKYLFRKEGQNVTLSCEQNLNHDAMYWYRQDPGQGLRLIYYSQIVNDFQKGDIAEGYSVSREKKESFPLTVTSAQKNPTAFYLCASSIGFYQPQHFGDGTRLSIL.